The 19 T cell receptor beta chains listed next were all sequenced from one sample in a study of shared clonotypes between healthy human individuals. Libraries were prepared by immunoSEQ multiplex PCR; TCRdb keeps only in-frame clonotypes and omits some of them. This table has about 2 million clones, about 95% appearing once. Cells designated naive CD8 were CD45RO-negative and were positively selected for CCR7, with terminally differentiated effector memory CD45RA+ cells excluded. The sequencing input was naive CD8+ T cells sorted from blood. These receptors originate from a man aged 18 to 30 in good health.

The rearrangement uses TRBV29-1 and TRBJ2-3; 9 nucleotides match TRBD2. The J segment lost 7 bases and the V segment lost 1 base, leaving 9 bases of the junction unmatched. The CDR3 contains 15 residues. From germline, CDR1 is SQVTM and CDR2 ANQGSEA. CDR3 in amino acids: CSVEGIAGVLNTQYF. DNA for the CDR3: TGCAGCGTTGAAGGCATAGCGGGAGTTCTAAATACGCAGTATTTT.

The rearrangement uses TRBV9 and TRBJ1-3, with TRBD1 as a possible D gene (5 bases). V lost 1 base and J 1 base, leaving 15 bases between the germline ends. CDR1 and CDR2 from the germline V gene are SGDLS and YYNGEE. This CDR3 region has 17 residues. The CDR3 DNA is TGTGCCAGCAGCGTAAACCGGGACGAACGGTCTGGAAACACCATATATTTT. Protein product: CASSVNRDERSGNTIYF.

This rearrangement joins TRBV7-2 to TRBJ2-1, with TRBD2 matching over 10 bases. V gave up 4 bases and J gave up 9 bases; unmatched junction bases: 6. There are 14 residues in the CDR3. CDR1 is SGHTA, CDR2 FQGNSA, per germline. The CDR3: CASSSLAGVGEQFF. The CDR3 nucleotides are TGTGCCAGCAGCTCGCTAGCGGGAGTCGGTGAGCAGTTCTTC.

This clone was observed once. Other DNA sequences within the sample encode an identical CDR3. The chain has TRBV19 and TRBJ2-6; D is unresolved. The CDR3 is 15 amino acids. V gave up 2 bases and J gave up 1 base, with 6 bases separating them. Germline CDR1 and CDR2: LNHDA and SQIVND (reference sequence). This CDR3 reads CASSILPSGANVLTF. CDR3 coding DNA: TGTGCCAGTAGTATACTACCTTCTGGGGCCAACGTCCTGACTTTC.

The chain uses TRBV15 and TRBJ1-2, with no clear D. Germline lookup yields CDR1 LNHNV and CDR2 YYDKDF (reference sequence). CDR3 length equals 13 residues. Trimming removed 1 base from V and 6 bases from J, with 9 bases in between. The CDR3: CATSRGAGDGYTF. The DNA for the CDR3 is TGTGCCACCAGCAGAGGGGCAGGAGATGGCTACACCTTC. Full variable domain (remainder filled in from reference TRBV15 and TRBJ1-2): DAMVIQNPRYQVTQFGKPVTLSCSQTLNHNVMYWYQQKSSQAPKLLFHYYDKDFNNEADTPDNFQSRRPNTSFCFLDIRSPGLGDTAMYLCATSRGAGDGYTFGSGTRLTVV.

The chain recombines TRBV11-2 with TRBJ2-7; 12 bases are shared with TRBD2. Trimming at V came to 5 bases and at J to 3 bases, leaving 14 bases not matched to a gene. The CDR3 contains 18 residues. Looked up from germline, CDR1 is SGHAT and CDR2 is FQNNGV. The DNA for the CDR3 is TGTGCCAGCAGCCGAAGGCCCGCTCTAGCGGGAGGGTACTACGAGCAGTACTTC. This encodes CASSRRPALAGGYYEQYF.

To note about this clone: The same CDR3 arises from other DNA sequences in this sample as well. This sequence joins TRBV5-1 and TRBJ1-3; D call uncertain. V was clipped by 0 bases and J by 0 bases, with 7 bases between them. Per the germline V gene, CDR1 is SGHRS and CDR2 is YFSETQ. The CDR3 totals 15 residues. The CDR3 protein is CASSLDRDSGNTIYF. Here the CDR3 DNA reads TGCGCCAGCAGCTTGGATCGCGACTCTGGAAACACCATATATTTT.

The chain combines TRBV18 with TRBJ1-4; no clear D gene. The CDR3 is 13 residues long. CDR1 is KGHSH and CDR2 is LQKENI in the germline V gene. Trimming shortened V by 8 bases and J by 4 bases, and 11 bases separated the two germline ends. CDR3 nucleotides: TGTGCCAGCCTCGGGGAGCTTAATGAAAAACTGTTTTTT. Protein sequence: CASLGELNEKLFF.

The chain recombines TRBV29-1 with TRBJ1-4; 9 bases line up with TRBD1. V lost 0 bases, J lost 8 bases, and 13 bases stayed unmatched. The CDR3 covers 17 residues. The germline CDR1 and CDR2 sequences are SQVTM and ANQGSEA. CDR3 bases: TGCAGCGTTGAAGAGCTGACTACGTGGACAGGGGACGAAAAACTGTTTTTT. Its translation is CSVEELTTWTGDEKLFF.

This chain links TRBV19 with TRBJ1-2; D is unresolved. This CDR3 has 14 residues. Looked up from germline, CDR1 is LNHDA and CDR2 is SQIVND (reference sequence). Deletions cut 1 base from V and 6 bases from J, with 12 bases between. This CDR3 reads CASSIGTGSNGYTF. The CDR3 DNA is TGTGCCAGTAGTATAGGGACGGGCTCGAATGGCTACACCTTC.

The chain uses TRBV9 and TRBJ2-6, with unresolved D. V gave up 0 bases and J gave up 11 bases, with 3 bases separating them. Germline assignment: CDR1 SGDLS and CDR2 YYNGEE. The CDR3 consists of 11 residues. The CDR3 DNA is TGTGCCAGCAGCGTAGGCTACGTCCTGACTTTC. The encoded protein is CASSVGYVLTF.

This chain joins TRBV10-3 and TRBJ2-5; a weak D match, TRBD1 (6 bases). V was clipped by 4 bases and J by 4 bases, with 19 bases between them. This CDR3 comprises 16 residues. Germline CDR1 ENHRY, CDR2 SYGVKD. The DNA of the CDR3 is TGTGCCATCAGTGGGGCATGGACAGCGGCATCAGAGACCCAGTACTTC. It is translated as CAISGAWTAASETQYF.

The genes are TRBV7-2 and TRBJ2-1; 13 nucleotides match TRBD2. The CDR3 sequence is 19 residues long. Germline-derived CDR1 and CDR2 are SGHTA and FQGNSA. Trimming at V came to 1 base and at J to 1 base, leaving 7 bases not matched to a gene. The CDR3 region has the DNA TGTGCCAGCAGCTTAGAGGGACTAGCGGGGCCATCTTCCTACAATGAGCAGTTCTTC. Protein sequence: CASSLEGLAGPSSYNEQFF.

Here the CDR3 reads CASSDLFNTEAFF. The CDR3 coding sequence is TGTGCCAGCAGTGATCTCTTTAACACTGAAGCTTTCTTT. This chain connects TRBV25-1 to TRBJ1-1; D is uncertain. Germline-derived CDR1 and CDR2 are MGHDK and SYGVNS. This CDR3 region has 13 residues. V was shortened by 3 bases and J by 2 bases, with 7 bases between the two germline ends.

V is TRBV9 and J is TRBJ2-7; D is uncertain. V was clipped by 0 bases and J by 5 bases, with 15 bases between them. From germline, CDR1 is SGDLS and CDR2 YYNGEE. CDR3 length: 15 amino acids. CDR3 DNA sequence: TGTGCCAGCAGCGTAGAGGGCAGGTCGGCCAACGAGCAGTACTTC. Its translation is CASSVEGRSANEQYF. Full variable domain (missing parts from reference TRBV9 and TRBJ2-7): DSGVTQTPKHLITATGQRVTLRCSPRSGDLSVYWYQQSLDQGLQFLIQYYNGEERAKGNILERFSAQQFPDLHSELNLSSLELGDSALYFCASSVEGRSANEQYFGPGTRLTVT.

The J gene is TRBJ1-1, the V gene TRBV10-3, with D uncertain. Germline-derived CDR1 and CDR2 are ENHRY and SYGVKD. The CDR3 covers 18 residues. Trimming removed 2 bases at V and 4 bases at J, with 23 bases between. In DNA form, the CDR3 reads TGTGCCATCAGTGAGGCACCGCAATCATACCAGAGCCGCACTGAAGCTTTCTTT. It yields the protein CAISEAPQSYQSRTEAFF.

The rearrangement links TRBV7-9 to TRBJ2-7, with D possibly being TRBD1 (5 bases). The germline V gene has CDR1 SEHNR and CDR2 FQNEAQ (reference sequence). Deletions cut 5 bases from V and 0 bases from J, with 11 bases between. The CDR3 covers 14 residues. Written as DNA, the CDR3 is TGTGCCAGCAGCCACAGGCTGAGCTCCTACGAGCAGTACTTC. Translating gives CASSHRLSSYEQYF. Filled out from reference TRBV7-9 and TRBJ2-7, the complete variable domain reads DTGVSQNPRHKITKRGQNVTFRCDPISEHNRLYWYRQTLGQGPEFLTYFQNEAQLEKSRLLSDRFSAERPKGSFSTLEIQRTEQGDSAMYLCASSHRLSSYEQYFGPGTRLTVT.

In this sample, this clone turned up once. The V call is TRBV19, the J call TRBJ2-7; 8 nucleotides align to TRBD1. V trimming: 4 bases; J trimming: 3 bases; junction bases outside the gene matches: 8. The germline CDR1 and CDR2 sequences are LNHDA and SQIVND (reference sequence). The CDR3 extends over 15 amino acids. CDR3 protein: CASSSLWTGIYEQYF. The CDR3 DNA follows: TGTGCCAGTAGTAGCCTGTGGACAGGGATCTACGAGCAGTACTTC.

J is TRBJ2-2 and V is TRBV11-3; no reliable D call. The germline V gene encodes CDR1 SGHNT and CDR2 YENEEA. This CDR3 region has 12 residues. V gave up 4 bases and J gave up 5 bases, with 5 bases separating them. The CDR3 protein is CASSSLTGELFF. CDR3 coding DNA: TGTGCCAGCAGCTCCTTGACCGGGGAGCTGTTTTTT.